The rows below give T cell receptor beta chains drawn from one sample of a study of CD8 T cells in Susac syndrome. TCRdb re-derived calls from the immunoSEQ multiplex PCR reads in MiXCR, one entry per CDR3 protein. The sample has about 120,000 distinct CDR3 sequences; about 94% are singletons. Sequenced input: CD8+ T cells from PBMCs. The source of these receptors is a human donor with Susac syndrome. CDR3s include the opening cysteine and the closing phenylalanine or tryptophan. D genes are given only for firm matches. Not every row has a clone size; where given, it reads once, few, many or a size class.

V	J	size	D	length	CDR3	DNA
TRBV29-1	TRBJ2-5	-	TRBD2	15	CSVVGVAGLGETQYF	TGCAGCGTTGTCGGCGTAGCGGGGCTGGGAGAGACCCAGTACTTC
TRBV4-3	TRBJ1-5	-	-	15	CASSQDRSSNQPQHF	TGCGCCAGCAGCCAAGACAGATCGAGCAATCAGCCCCAGCATTTT
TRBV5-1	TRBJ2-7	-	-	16	CASSSGWAVPSYEQYF	TGCGCCAGCAGCTCGGGATGGGCAGTGCCCTCCTACGAGCAGTACTTC
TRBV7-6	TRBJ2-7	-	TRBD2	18	CASSLWPGGERGSYEQYF	TGTGCCAGCAGCTTATGGCCTGGGGGGGAGCGGGGATCCTACGAGCAGTACTTC
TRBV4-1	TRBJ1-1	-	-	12	CASRDGGTEAFF	TGCGCCAGCAGAGACGGAGGCACTGAAGCTTTCTTT
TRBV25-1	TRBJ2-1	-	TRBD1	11	CASSTGGEQFF	TGTGCCAGCAGTACAGGGGGTGAGCAGTTCTTC
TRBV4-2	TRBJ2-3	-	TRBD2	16	CASSRGTSGITDTQYF	TGTGCCAGCAGCCGAGGGACTAGCGGTATCACAGATACGCAGTATTTT
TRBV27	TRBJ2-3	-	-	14	CASSSWGARDTQYF	TGTGCCAGCAGTTCTTGGGGGGCGAGAGATACGCAGTATTTT
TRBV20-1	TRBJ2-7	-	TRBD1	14	CSAIGTGTAGEQYF	TGCAGTGCTATCGGGACAGGGACCGCGGGCGAGCAGTACTTC
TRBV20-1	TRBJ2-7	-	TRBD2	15	CSARGSGLISYEQYF	TGCAGTGCTAGAGGATCGGGACTAATCTCCTACGAGCAGTACTTC
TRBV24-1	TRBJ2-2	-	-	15	CATSDRRWNTGELFF	TGTGCCACCAGTGACAGACGGTGGAACACCGGGGAGCTGTTTTTT
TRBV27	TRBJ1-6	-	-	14	CASTLRGNNSPLHF	TGTGCCAGCACTTTACGGGGGAATAATTCACCCCTCCACTTT
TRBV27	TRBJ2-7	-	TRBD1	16	CASSLYAQGASYEQYF	TGTGCCAGCAGTTTATACGCACAGGGGGCATCCTACGAGCAGTACTTC
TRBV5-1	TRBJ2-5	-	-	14	CASSSSGPPETQYF	TGCGCCAGCAGCAGTTCCGGGCCCCCCGAGACCCAGTACTTC
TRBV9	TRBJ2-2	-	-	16	CASSVTGPTNTGELFF	TGTGCCAGCAGCGTTACCGGGCCGACAAACACCGGGGAGCTGTTTTTT
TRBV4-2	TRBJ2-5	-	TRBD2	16	CASSPTSGGSKETQYF	TGTGCCAGCAGCCCGACTAGCGGGGGATCTAAAGAGACCCAGTACTTC
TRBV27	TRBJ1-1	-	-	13	CASSLFLNTEAFF	TGTGCCAGCAGTTTATTCCTAAACACTGAAGCTTTCTTT
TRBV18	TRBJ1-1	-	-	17	CASSQGPGAFMNTEAFF	TGTGCCAGCTCCCAAGGCCCGGGGGCCTTCATGAACACTGAAGCTTTCTTT
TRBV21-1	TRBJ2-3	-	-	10	CANRTDTQYF	TGTGCCAACCGCACAGATACGCAGTATTTT
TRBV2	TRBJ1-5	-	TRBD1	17	CASSPRDRAGGNQPQHF	TGTGCCAGCAGTCCCCGGGACAGGGCCGGAGGGAATCAGCCCCAGCATTTT
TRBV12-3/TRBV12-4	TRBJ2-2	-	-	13	CASSSHNTGELFF	TGTGCCAGCAGTTCCCATAACACCGGGGAGCTGTTTTTT
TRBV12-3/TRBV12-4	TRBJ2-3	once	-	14	CASSLSGRADTQYF	TGTGCCAGCAGTTTATCGGGTAGGGCAGATACGCAGTATTTT
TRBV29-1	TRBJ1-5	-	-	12	CSVGEGNQPQHF	TGCAGCGTTGGTGAGGGCAATCAGCCCCAGCATTTT
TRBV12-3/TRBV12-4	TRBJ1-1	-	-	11	CASSTTGEAFF	TGTGCCAGCAGTACAACAGGTGAAGCTTTCTTT
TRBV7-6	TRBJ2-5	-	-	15	CASSLGGVGFETQYF	TGTGCCAGCAGCTTAGGGGGGGTCGGCTTCGAGACCCAGTACTTC
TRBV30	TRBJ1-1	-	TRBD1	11	CASNRGAEAFF	TGTGCTTCAAACAGGGGCGCTGAAGCTTTCTTT
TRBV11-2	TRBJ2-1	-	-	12	CASTLSGDEQFF	TGTGCCAGCACCCTGTCTGGCGATGAGCAGTTCTTC
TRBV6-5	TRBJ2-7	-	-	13	CASSYGLGLEQYF	TGTGCCAGCAGTTACGGGCTAGGTTTGGAGCAGTACTTC
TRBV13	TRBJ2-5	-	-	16	CASSLGDGGAQETQYF	TGTGCCAGCAGCTTAGGAGACGGCGGGGCCCAAGAGACCCAGTACTTC
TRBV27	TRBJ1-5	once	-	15	CASSLTGLGNQPQHF	TGTGCCAGCAGTTTAACAGGGTTAGGCAATCAGCCCCAGCATTTT
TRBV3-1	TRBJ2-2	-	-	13	CASKGEHFGELFF	TGTGCCAGCAAGGGGGAGCATTTCGGGGAGCTGTTTTTT
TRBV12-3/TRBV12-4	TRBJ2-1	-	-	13	CASSFSEGNEQFF	TGTGCCAGCAGTTTCAGCGAAGGCAATGAGCAGTTCTTC
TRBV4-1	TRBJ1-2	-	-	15	CASSQDEGANYGYTF	TGCGCCAGCAGCCAAGATGAAGGGGCGAACTATGGCTACACCTTC
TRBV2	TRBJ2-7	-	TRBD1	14	CASSPTGATYEQYF	TGTGCCAGCAGTCCGACAGGGGCCACCTACGAGCAGTACTTC
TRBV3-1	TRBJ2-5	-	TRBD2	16	CASSQSGRGVGETQYF	TGTGCCAGCAGCCAAAGTGGGCGGGGGGTCGGAGAGACCCAGTACTTC
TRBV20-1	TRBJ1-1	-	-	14	CSAKERDSQIKAFF	TGCAGTGCTAAGGAACGGGACTCCCAAATTAAAGCTTTCTTT
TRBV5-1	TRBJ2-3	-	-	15	CASSFGGGPTDTQYF	TGCGCCAGCAGCTTTGGTGGGGGGCCCACAGATACGCAGTATTTT